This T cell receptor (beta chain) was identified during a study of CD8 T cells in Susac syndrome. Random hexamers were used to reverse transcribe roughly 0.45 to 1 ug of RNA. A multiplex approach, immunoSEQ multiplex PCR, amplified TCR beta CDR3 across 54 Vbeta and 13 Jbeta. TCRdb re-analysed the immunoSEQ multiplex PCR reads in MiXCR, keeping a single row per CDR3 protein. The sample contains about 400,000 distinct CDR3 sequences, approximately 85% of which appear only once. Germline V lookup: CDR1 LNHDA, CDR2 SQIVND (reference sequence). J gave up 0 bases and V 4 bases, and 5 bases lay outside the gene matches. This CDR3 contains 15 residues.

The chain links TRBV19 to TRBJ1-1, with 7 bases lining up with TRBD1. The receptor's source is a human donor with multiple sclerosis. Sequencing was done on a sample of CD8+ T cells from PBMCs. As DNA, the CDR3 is TGTGCCAGTAGTACCATGACAGGGATGAACACTGAAGCTTTCTTT. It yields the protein CASSTMTGMNTEAFF. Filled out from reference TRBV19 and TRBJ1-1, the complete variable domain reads DGGITQSPKYLFRKEGQNVTLSCEQNLNHDAMYWYRQDPGQGLRLIYYSQIVNDFQKGDIAEGYSVSREKKESFPLTVTSAQKNPTAFYLCASSTMTGMNTEAFFGQGTRLTVV.